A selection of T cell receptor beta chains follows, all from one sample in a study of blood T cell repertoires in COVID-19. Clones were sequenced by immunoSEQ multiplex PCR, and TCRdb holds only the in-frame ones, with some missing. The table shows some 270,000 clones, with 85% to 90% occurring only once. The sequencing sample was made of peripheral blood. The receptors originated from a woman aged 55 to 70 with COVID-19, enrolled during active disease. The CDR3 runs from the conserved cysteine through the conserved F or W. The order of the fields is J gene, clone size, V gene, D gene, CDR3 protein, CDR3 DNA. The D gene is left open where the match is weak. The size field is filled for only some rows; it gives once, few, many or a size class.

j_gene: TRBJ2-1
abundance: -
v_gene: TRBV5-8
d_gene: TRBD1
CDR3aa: CASSLPGQDKYNEQFF
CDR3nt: TGTGCCAGCAGCCTTCCGGGACAGGATAAATACAATGAGCAGTTCTTC

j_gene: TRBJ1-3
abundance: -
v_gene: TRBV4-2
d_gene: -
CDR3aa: CASSQGDTPGNTIYF
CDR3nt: TGTGCCAGCAGCCAAGGGGACACCCCCGGAAACACCATATATTTT

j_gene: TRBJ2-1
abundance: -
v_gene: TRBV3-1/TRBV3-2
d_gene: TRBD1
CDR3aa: CASSLGQGEGFNEQFF
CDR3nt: TGTGCCAGCAGCCTTGGACAGGGCGAGGGGTTCAATGAGCAGTTCTTC

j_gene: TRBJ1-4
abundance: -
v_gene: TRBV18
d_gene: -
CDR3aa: CASSGGGEKLFF
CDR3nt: TGTGCCAGCTCAGGGGGAGGCGAAAAACTGTTTTTT

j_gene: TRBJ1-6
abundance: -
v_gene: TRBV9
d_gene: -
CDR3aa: CASSVATGVNSPLHF
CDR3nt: TGTGCCAGCAGCGTAGCTACGGGGGTTAATTCACCCCTCCACTTT

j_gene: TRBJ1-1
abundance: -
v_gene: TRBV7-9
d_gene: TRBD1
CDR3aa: CASSNRDRRNTEAFF
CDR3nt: TGTGCCAGCAGCAACCGGGACAGGAGGAACACTGAAGCTTTCTTT

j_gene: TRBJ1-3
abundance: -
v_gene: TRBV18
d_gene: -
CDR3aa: CASSPTAGNTIYF
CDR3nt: TGTGCCAGCTCACCAACAGCTGGAAACACCATATATTTT

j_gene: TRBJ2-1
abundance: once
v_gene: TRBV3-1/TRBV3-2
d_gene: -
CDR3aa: CASSQVVVPTNEQFF
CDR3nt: TGTGCCAGCAGCCAAGTAGTAGTCCCTACCAATGAGCAGTTCTTC

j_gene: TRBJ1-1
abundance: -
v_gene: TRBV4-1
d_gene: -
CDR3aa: CASSQGSAAVNTEAFF
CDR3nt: TGCGCCAGCAGCCAAGGATCGGCGGCAGTGAACACTGAAGCTTTCTTT

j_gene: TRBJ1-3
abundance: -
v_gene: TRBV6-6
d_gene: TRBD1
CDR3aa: CASSDRGFGNTIYF
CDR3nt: TGTGCCAGCAGTGACAGGGGTTTCGGAAACACCATATATTTT

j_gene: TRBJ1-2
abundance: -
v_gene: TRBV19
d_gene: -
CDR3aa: CASSIVQSGSYGYTF
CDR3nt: TGTGCCAGTAGTATAGTCCAATCGGGATCCTATGGCTACACCTTC

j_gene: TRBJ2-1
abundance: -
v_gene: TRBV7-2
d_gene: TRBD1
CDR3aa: CASSRQGAGNEQFF
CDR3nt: TGTGCCAGCAGTCGACAGGGGGCAGGAAATGAGCAGTTCTTC

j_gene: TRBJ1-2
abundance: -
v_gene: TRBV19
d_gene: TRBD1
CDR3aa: CASSLSRTGDGYTF
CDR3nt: TGTGCCAGTAGTCTCTCTAGGACAGGGGATGGCTACACCTTC

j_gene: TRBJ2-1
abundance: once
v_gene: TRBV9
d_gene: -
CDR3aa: CASSPGVEQFF
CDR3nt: TGTGCCAGCAGCCCCGGGGTTGAGCAGTTCTTC

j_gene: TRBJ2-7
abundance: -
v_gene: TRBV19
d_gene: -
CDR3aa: CASTGEGTGSYEQYF
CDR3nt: TGTGCCAGTACCGGGGAGGGGACAGGATCTTACGAGCAGTACTTC

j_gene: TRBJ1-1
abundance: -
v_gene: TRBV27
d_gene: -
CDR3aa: CASSLDRMANTEAFF
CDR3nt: TGTGCCAGCAGTTTAGACAGGATGGCGAACACTGAAGCTTTCTTT

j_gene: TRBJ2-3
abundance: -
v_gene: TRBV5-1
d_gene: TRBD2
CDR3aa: CASSLNSGGLLDTQYF
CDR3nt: TGCGCCAGCAGCTTGAACTCGGGGGGGCTTTTAGATACGCAGTATTTT

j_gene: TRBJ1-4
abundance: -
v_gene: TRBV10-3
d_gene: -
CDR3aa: CAISESTRGSPNEKLFF
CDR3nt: TGTGCCATCAGTGAGTCGACTCGTGGGAGCCCTAATGAAAAACTGTTTTTT

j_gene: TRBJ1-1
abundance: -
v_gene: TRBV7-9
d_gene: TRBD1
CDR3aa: CASSRTGRGTEAFF
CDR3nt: TGTGCCAGCAGCCGGACAGGGCGGGGTACTGAAGCTTTCTTT

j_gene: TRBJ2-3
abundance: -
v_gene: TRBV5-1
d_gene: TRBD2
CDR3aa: CASSSGLAGGTDTQYF
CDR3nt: TGCGCCAGCAGCTCGGGACTAGCGGGAGGCACAGATACGCAGTATTTT

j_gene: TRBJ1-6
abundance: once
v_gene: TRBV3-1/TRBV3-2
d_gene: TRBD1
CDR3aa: CASSLRQGDSPLHF
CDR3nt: TGTGCCAGCAGCCTAAGACAGGGAGACTCACCCCTCCACTTT

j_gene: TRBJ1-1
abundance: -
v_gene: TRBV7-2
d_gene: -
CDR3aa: CASSPGRERRNTEAFF
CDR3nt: TGTGCCAGCAGCCCAGGACGGGAAAGGCGGAACACTGAAGCTTTCTTT

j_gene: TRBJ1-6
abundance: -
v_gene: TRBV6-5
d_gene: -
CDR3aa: CASRRAEGSPLHF
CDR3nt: TGTGCCAGCAGGCGGGCCGAGGGTTCACCCCTCCACTTT

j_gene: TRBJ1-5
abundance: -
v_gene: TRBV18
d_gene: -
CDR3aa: CASSEGGGNQPQHF
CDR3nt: TGTGCCAGCTCAGAGGGAGGAGGCAATCAGCCCCAGCATTTT

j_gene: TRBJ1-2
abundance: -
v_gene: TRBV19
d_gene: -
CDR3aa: CASSIVPVNYGYTF
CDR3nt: TGTGCCAGTAGTATCGTCCCGGTGAACTATGGCTACACCTTC

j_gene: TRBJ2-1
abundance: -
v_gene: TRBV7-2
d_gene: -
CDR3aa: CASSLYRFYEQFF
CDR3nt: TGTGCCAGCAGCTTGTACAGGTTTTATGAGCAGTTCTTC

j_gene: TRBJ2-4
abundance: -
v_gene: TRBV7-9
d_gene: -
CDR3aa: CASSLVGAQNIQYF
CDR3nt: TGTGCCAGCAGCTTGGTGGGGGCGCAGAACATTCAGTACTTC

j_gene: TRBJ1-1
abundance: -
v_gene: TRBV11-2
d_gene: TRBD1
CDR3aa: CASSYRGGNTEAFF
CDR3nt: TGTGCCAGCAGCTACAGGGGCGGGAACACTGAAGCTTTCTTT

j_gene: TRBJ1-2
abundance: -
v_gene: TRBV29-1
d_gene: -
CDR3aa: CSVDGAKYGYTF
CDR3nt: TGCAGCGTTGATGGGGCCAAGTATGGCTACACCTTC

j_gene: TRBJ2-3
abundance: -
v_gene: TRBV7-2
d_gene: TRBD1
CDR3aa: CASSLGTGYADTQYF
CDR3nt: TGTGCCAGCAGCCTCGGGACAGGGTACGCAGATACGCAGTATTTT

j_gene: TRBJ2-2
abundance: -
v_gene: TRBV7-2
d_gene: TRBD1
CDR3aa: CASSLAPGQVNTGELFF
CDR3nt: TGTGCCAGCAGCTTAGCCCCGGGACAGGTGAACACCGGGGAGCTGTTTTTT

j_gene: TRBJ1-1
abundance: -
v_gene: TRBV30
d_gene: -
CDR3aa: CAWSGRVWAAFF
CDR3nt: TGTGCCTGGAGCGGGAGGGTTTGGGCAGCTTTCTTT

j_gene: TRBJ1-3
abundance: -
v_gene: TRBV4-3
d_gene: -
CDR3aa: CASSQGPESSGNTIYF
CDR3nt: TGCGCCAGCAGCCAAGGTCCGGAGAGCTCTGGAAACACCATATATTTT

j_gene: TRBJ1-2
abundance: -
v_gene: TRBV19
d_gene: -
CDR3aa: CASSHGGVNGHTF
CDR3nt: TGTGCCAGTAGCCATGGGGGGGTGAATGGCCACACCTTC

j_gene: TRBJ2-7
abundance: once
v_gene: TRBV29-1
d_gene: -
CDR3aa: CSVVTGNYEQYF
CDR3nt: TGCAGCGTTGTAACGGGAAACTACGAGCAGTACTTC

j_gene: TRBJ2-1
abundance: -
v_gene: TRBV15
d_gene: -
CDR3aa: CATSLMQGLDYEQFF
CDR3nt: TGTGCCACCAGCCTTATGCAGGGGTTAGACTATGAGCAGTTCTTC

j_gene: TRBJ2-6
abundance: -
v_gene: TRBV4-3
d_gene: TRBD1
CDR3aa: CASSQTGDSSGANVLTF
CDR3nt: TGCGCCAGCAGCCAAACTGGGGACAGCTCTGGGGCCAACGTCCTGACTTTC

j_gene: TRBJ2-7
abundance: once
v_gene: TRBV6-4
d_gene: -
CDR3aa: CASSDSPGHSYEQYF
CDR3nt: TGTGCCAGCAGTGACTCACCGGGACATTCCTACGAGCAGTACTTC

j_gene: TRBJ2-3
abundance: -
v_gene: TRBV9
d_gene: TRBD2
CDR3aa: CASSAPPGTRLTDTQYF
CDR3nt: TGTGCCAGCAGCGCTCCCCCCGGGACTAGACTCACAGATACGCAGTATTTT

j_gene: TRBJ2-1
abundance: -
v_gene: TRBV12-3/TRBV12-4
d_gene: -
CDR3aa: CASSGRQPDEQFF
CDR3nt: TGTGCCAGCAGTGGACGACAGCCTGATGAGCAGTTCTTC

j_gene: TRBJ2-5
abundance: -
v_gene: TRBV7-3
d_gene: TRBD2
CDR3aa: CASSPLRGAGVWETQYF
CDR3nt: TGTGCCAGCAGCCCACTTAGAGGAGCGGGGGTTTGGGAGACCCAGTACTTC

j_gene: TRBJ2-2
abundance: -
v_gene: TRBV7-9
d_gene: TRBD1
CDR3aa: CASSRLQGARDTGELFF
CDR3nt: TGTGCCAGCAGTCGCCTACAGGGGGCGCGGGACACCGGGGAGCTGTTTTTT

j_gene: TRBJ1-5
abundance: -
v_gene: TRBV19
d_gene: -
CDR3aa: CASSPPPTSSNQPQHF
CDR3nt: TGTGCCAGTAGTCCCCCCCCGACAAGTTCAAATCAGCCCCAGCATTTT